The 18 T cell receptor beta chains listed next were all sequenced from one sample in a study of T-cell memory formation after mild COVID-19. TCRdb independently ran MiXCR on the 5' RACE reads; one entry per CDR3 protein. The sample includes about 540,000 distinct CDR3 sequences, 20% of them seen just once. Sequenced: PBMCs or a T cell subset sorted from them (not recorded which). These receptors were collected from an adult woman who had mild COVID-19 (a few samples of this study predate the infection). Cell type and time point are not known.

The chain is built from TRBV12-3 or TRBV12-4 and TRBJ2-1; D is uncertain. This CDR3 comprises 13 residues. Trimming left V 1 base short and J 8 bases short, with 9 bases between. For the CDR3, the DNA is TGTGCCAGCAGTTTAGGAAGGTGGGATGAGCAGTTCTTC. Translated, it gives CASSLGRWDEQFF.

This chain connects TRBV2 to TRBJ2-6; D call uncertain. The germline V gene has CDR1 SNHLY and CDR2 FYNNEI. The CDR3 covers 14 residues. The V end was cut by 8 bases, the J end by 0 bases, with 8 bases between. This chain's CDR3 is CASLPGSGANVLTF. CDR3 nucleotides: TGTGCCAGCCTTCCGGGCTCTGGGGCCAACGTCCTGACTTTC.

This chain links TRBV7-9 with TRBJ2-1; the D gene is possibly TRBD2 (6 bases). Between the trimmed V and J ends, which lost 4 bases and 1 base, there was a span of 11 bases. CDR3 length: 15 residues. Germline V CDR1 and CDR2: SEHNR, FQNEAQ (reference sequence). The CDR3 coding sequence is TGTGCCAGCAGCTCTCGGCGGGGTTCCTACAATGAGCAGTTCTTC. Its translation: CASSSRRGSYNEQFF.

This clonotype was observed a few times. The chain uses TRBV6-6 and TRBJ1-5, with TRBD1 as a possible D gene (5 bases). The ends were cut back, 4 bases at V and 3 bases at J, with 10 bases in the middle. The CDR3 has 14 residues. Germline V gene lookup returns CDR1 MNHNY and CDR2 SVGAGI (reference sequence). The CDR3 is CASSSRDFNQPQHF. The CDR3 DNA sequence: TGTGCCAGCAGTTCCAGGGATTTCAATCAGCCCCAGCATTTT.

The V and J genes are TRBV3-1 and TRBJ2-2; D uncertain. Per the germline V gene, CDR1 is LGHDT and CDR2 is YNNKEL (reference sequence). Between the trimmed V and J ends, which lost 1 base and 2 bases, there was a span of 2 bases. This CDR3 is 13 amino acids long. CDR3 sequence reads: CASSQVNTGELFF. For the CDR3, the DNA is TGTGCCAGCAGCCAAGTAAACACCGGGGAGCTGTTTTTT.

This chain joins TRBV13 and TRBJ2-1; 13 bases align to TRBD2. There are 16 residues in the CDR3. V dropped 1 base and J dropped 9; count of bases not matched to a gene: 6. CDR1 is PRHDT and CDR2 is FYEKMQ in the germline V gene (reference sequence). The DNA of the CDR3 is TGTGCCAGCAGCTTAGACCGACTAGCGGGAGGTGGTGAGCAGTTCTTC. Translating gives CASSLDRLAGGGEQFF.

V and J are TRBV6-1 and TRBJ2-3; perhaps TRBD2 as D (5 bases). The length of the CDR3 is 15 residues. Germline CDR1 reads MNHNS; CDR2 reads SASEGT. Trimming pared 7 bases from V and 4 bases from J, leaving 18 bases between. CDR3 loop: CASTERPGYPDTQYF. The CDR3 DNA sequence: TGTGCCAGCACCGAGCGGCCCGGATATCCAGATACGCAGTATTTT.

The chain combines TRBV5-1 with TRBJ2-5; weak D call: TRBD2 (5 bases). Between the trimmed V and J ends, which lost 4 bases and 4 bases, there was a span of 14 bases. The CDR3 spans 14 residues. Germline loops: CDR1 SGHRS, CDR2 YFSETQ. The CDR3 DNA reads TGCGCCAGCAGCGATCAGCGGCCGGGAGAGACCCAGTACTTC. Translation gives CASSDQRPGETQYF.

In its sample, this clonotype was seen many times. The chain carries TRBV27 and TRBJ2-1, with 13 positions matching TRBD2. Germline CDR1 MNHEY, CDR2 SMNVEV (reference sequence). J lost 8 bases, V lost 4 bases, and 5 bases had no gene match. The CDR3 contains 15 residues. The CDR3 DNA sequence: TGTGCCAGCAGTTCCGGGACTAGCGGGATCCATGAGCAGTTCTTC. It specifies CASSSGTSGIHEQFF.

A few counts support this clonotype. This chain connects TRBV12-3 or TRBV12-4 to TRBJ2-3, with no clear D. With 3 bases removed from V and 2 bases from J, the gap between germline ends came to 12 bases. The CDR3 covers 15 residues. The CDR3 sequence is CASSFGQLLTDTQYF. CDR3 nucleotides: TGTGCCAGCAGTTTTGGGCAGCTCCTCACAGATACGCAGTATTTT.

This clonotype was detected a few times. V gene TRBV5-5 combines with J gene TRBJ2-1; the D is unclear. Between the trimmed V and J ends, which lost 4 bases and 3 bases, there was a span of 14 bases. The CDR3 has 15 amino acids. Germline V gene sequence: CDR1 SGHKS, CDR2 YYEKEE (reference sequence). CDR3 DNA sequence: TGTGCCAGCAGCCAGGACCCTTGGAACTACAATGAGCAGTTCTTC. Translated, it gives CASSQDPWNYNEQFF.

In its sample, this clonotype was seen a few times. The V call is TRBV12-3 or TRBV12-4, the J call TRBJ1-1; possibly TRBD1 for D (5 bases). V lost 6 bases and J 7 bases, leaving 9 bases between the germline ends. The CDR3 consists of 11 residues. The CDR3 here is CASRSDSEAFF. The CDR3 DNA sequence: TGTGCCAGCAGATCCGACAGTGAAGCTTTCTTT.

This clonotype was counted between two and nine times. This chain uses TRBV2 with TRBJ2-3; 10 positions match TRBD2. Germline-derived CDR1 and CDR2 are SNHLY and FYNNEI. Germline trimming cut 8 bases from V and 2 bases from J; bases unmatched to any gene: 13. This CDR3 contains 17 residues. The DNA of the CDR3 is TGTGCCAGCGCGGGGGGATACCTAGCGGGAGTCACAGATACGCAGTATTTT. Its protein product is CASAGGYLAGVTDTQYF.

This clonotype was seen a handful of times. J is TRBJ1-1 and V is TRBV5-1; 7 bases fit TRBD1. Germline CDR1 SGHRS, CDR2 YFSETQ. V lost 0 bases to trimming and J lost 2 bases; unmatched junction nucleotides: 4. The CDR3 sequence is 15 residues long. CDR3 amino acids: CASSLDTGVNTEAFF. In DNA form, the CDR3 reads TGCGCCAGCAGCTTGGATACAGGGGTCAACACTGAAGCTTTCTTT.

The genes are TRBV7-9 and TRBJ2-3; D call uncertain. The CDR3 extends over 13 amino acids. Trimming shortened V by 3 bases and J by 5 bases, and 9 bases separated the two germline ends. Looked up from germline, CDR1 is SEHNR and CDR2 is FQNEAQ (reference sequence). CDR3 DNA sequence: TGTGCCAGCAGCTTCAGCGTCAGAGATACGCAGTATTTT. Translating gives CASSFSVRDTQYF.

This clonotype occurred a few times. The rearrangement joins TRBV29-1 to TRBJ1-4; TRBD1 is a possible D gene (6 bases). Germline V gene sequence: CDR1 SQVTM, CDR2 ANQGSEA. The V gene lost 3 bases and the J gene lost 5 bases, with 13 bases spanning the gap. The CDR3 contains 14 residues. The CDR3 region is CSVDSGGKNEKLFF. CDR3 in DNA: TGCAGCGTTGATTCTGGGGGCAAGAATGAAAAACTGTTTTTT.

The V call is TRBV7-2, the J call TRBJ1-5; D perhaps matches TRBD1 (6 bases). CDR1 is SGHTA, CDR2 FQGNSA, per germline. The CDR3 totals 16 residues. Deletions cut 4 bases from V and 1 base from J, with 14 bases between. This CDR3 reads CASSSYLQGSNQPQHF. The CDR3 region has the DNA TGTGCCAGCAGCTCCTACCTGCAGGGGAGCAATCAGCCCCAGCATTTT.

This clonotype was detected only a few times. V usage is TRBV21-1 and J usage is TRBJ1-1; TRBD1 is taken as the D call from the table, unchecked against the DNA. TRBV21-1 is classified as a pseudogene. This CDR3 contains 11 residues. DNA of the CDR3: TGTGCCAGCAGCAAGGGGGAGGAAGCTTTCTTT. This gives the protein CASSKGEEAFF.